This T cell receptor beta chain is drawn from a study of cytomegalovirus exposure and HLA in healthy donors. The CDR3 contains 15 residues. With V trimmed by 1 base and J by 11 bases, 11 bases remained unmatched. Germline values: CDR1 MDHEN, CDR2 SYDVKM. At the time of sampling, donors were nominally healthy, though unrecorded immune exposures were likely. The PCR used 60 Vbeta and 13 Jbeta primers. The data were produced by immunoSEQ multiplex PCR, yet TCRdb's version contains in-frame clones alone and is incomplete. The sample consists of roughly 100,000 clones, 75% to 90% of them appearing once. The chain employs TRBV28 and TRBJ1-5, with TRBD1 identical over 7 bases. Sequencing was performed on PBMCs. This sequence originates from a man in his thirties or forties in good health and CMV-seronegative. CDR3: CASSLYRGYVGTQHF. The CDR3 DNA is TGTGCCAGCAGTTTATACAGGGGCTACGTTGGGACCCAGCATTTT.